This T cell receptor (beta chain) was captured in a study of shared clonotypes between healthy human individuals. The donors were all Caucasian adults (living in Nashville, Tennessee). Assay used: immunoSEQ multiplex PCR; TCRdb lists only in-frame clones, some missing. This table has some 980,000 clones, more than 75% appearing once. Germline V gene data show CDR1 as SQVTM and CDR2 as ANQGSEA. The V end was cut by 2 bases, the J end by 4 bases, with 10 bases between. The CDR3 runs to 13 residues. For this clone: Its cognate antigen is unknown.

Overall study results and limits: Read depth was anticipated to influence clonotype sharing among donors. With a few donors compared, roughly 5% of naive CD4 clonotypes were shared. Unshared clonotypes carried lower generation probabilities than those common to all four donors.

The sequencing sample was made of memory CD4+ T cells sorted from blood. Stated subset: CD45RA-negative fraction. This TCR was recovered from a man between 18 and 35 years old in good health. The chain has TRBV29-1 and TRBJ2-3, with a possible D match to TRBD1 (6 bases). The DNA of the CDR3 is TGCAGCGTTGAATGGGGGCTGGCAGATACGCAGTATTTT. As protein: CSVEWGLADTQYF.